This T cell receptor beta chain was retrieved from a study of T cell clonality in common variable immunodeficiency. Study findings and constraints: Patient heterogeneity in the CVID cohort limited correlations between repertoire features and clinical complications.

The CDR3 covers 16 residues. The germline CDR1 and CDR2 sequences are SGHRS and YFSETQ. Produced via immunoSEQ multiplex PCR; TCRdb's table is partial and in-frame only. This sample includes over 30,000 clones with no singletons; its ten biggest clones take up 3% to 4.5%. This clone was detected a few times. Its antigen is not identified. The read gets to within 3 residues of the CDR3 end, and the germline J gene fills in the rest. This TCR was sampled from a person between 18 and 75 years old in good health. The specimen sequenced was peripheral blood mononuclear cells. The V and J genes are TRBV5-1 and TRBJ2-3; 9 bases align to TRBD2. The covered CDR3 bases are TGCGCCAGCAGCGGATCGCAGCGGGGGGTGGTGGAGACG. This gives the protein CASSGSQRGVVET. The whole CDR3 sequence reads CASSGSQRGVVETQYF.